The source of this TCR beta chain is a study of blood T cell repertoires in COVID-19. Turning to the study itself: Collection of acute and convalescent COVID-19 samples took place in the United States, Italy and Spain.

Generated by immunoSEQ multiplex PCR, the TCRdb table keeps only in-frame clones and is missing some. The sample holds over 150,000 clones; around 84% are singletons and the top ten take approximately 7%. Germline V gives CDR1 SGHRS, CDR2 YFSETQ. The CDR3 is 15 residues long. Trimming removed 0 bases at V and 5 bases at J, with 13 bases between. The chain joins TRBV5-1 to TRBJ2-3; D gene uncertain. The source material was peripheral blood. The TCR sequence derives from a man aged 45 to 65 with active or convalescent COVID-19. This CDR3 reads CASSLATNRGDTQYF. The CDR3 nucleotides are TGCGCCAGCAGCTTGGCAACCAATCGCGGAGATACGCAGTATTTT. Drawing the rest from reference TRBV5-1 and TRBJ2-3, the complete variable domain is KAGVTQTPRYLIKTRGQQVTLSCSPISGHRSVSWYQQTPGQGLQFLFEYFSETQRNKGNFPGRFSGRQFSNSRSEMNVSTLELGDSALYLCASSLATNRGDTQYFGPGTRLTVL.